The 19 T cell receptor beta chains presented below share a single source sample, sequenced in a study of shared clonotypes between healthy human individuals (dated by TCRdb to about 2020). Preparation of the library involved the immunoSEQ multiplex PCR assay. TCRdb mirrors the immuneACCESS table, restricted to in-frame sequences. Some clones are absent from its copies; in checked studies, under half trace to an unresolved V gene, and the reason for the others is unknown. For this sample the table gives about 1.4 million clones, of which approximately 96% were detected only once. Of the sample, approximately 1.2% falls within the top ten clones. Specimen: naive CD4+ T cells sorted from blood. Per the publication, the cell subset or site label means: CD45RA+ positively selected. The receptors here all came from a young man in good health.

The genes are TRBV10-3 and TRBJ2-7, with a weak D call TRBD1 (6 bases). The V and J ends lost 6 bases and 5 bases respectively, with 20 bases between them. CDR1 ENHRY and CDR2 SYGVKD come from the germline V gene. This CDR3 contains 15 residues. The CDR3 here is CAIRGARGIMDEQYF. DNA of the CDR3: TGTGCCATCAGGGGGGCGAGAGGGATCATGGACGAGCAGTACTTC.

This clone was recorded only once. The V gene is TRBV9, the J gene TRBJ2-7, with a possible D match to TRBD1 (5 bases). The V gene's germline CDR1 is SGDLS and CDR2 YYNGEE. Trimming took 4 bases from V and 0 from J, leaving 20 bases between them. CDR3 length: 17 residues. The CDR3 sequence is CASSRAGGGQVSYEQYF. CDR3 in DNA: TGTGCCAGCAGCCGCGCCGGTGGCGGACAAGTCTCCTACGAGCAGTACTTC.

The rearrangement joins TRBV18 to TRBJ2-3, with TRBD1 identical over 10 bases. The CDR3 is 17 amino acids. Germline loops: CDR1 KGHSH, CDR2 LQKENI. After removal of 3 bases from V and 1 base from J, the junction contained 7 bases not matched to a gene. This chain's CDR3 is CASSPGQGKGGTDTQYF. CDR3 nucleotides: TGTGCCAGCTCACCGGGACAGGGGAAGGGCGGCACAGATACGCAGTATTTT.

V and J are TRBV5-6 and TRBJ1-1; tentatively, D is TRBD1 (5 bases). The ends were cut back, 4 bases at V and 5 bases at J, with 15 bases in the middle. The length of the CDR3 is 14 residues. The germline V gene has CDR1 SGHDT and CDR2 YYEEEE. The CDR3 protein is CASSHSGRGTEAFF. CDR3 bases: TGTGCCAGCAGCCATTCAGGGCGCGGTACTGAAGCTTTCTTT.

A note on this clone: A read error may account for a junction end that differs from germline. V is TRBV7-9 and J is TRBJ2-7; D tentatively reads TRBD1 or TRBD2 (6 bases each). This CDR3 has 12 amino acids. Germline V gives CDR1 SEHNR, CDR2 FQNEAQ (reference sequence). Written as DNA, the CDR3 is TGTGCCAGCACGGAGGCAACAGGGACTCCCTCCTTC. It yields the protein CASTEATGTPSF.

The table lists this clone with a count of one. This sequence joins TRBV7-2 and TRBJ2-3; the D is unclear. Germline V gene data show CDR1 as SGHTA and CDR2 as FQGNSA. V was cut by 1 base and J by 7 bases, with 27 bases left in between. CDR3 length: 19 residues. The CDR3 DNA sequence: TGTGCCAGCAGCTTAGGAGGTTTACTGGCCTCACTTGGGTTACATACGCAGTATTTT. Its protein is CASSLGGLLASLGLHTQYF.

The rearrangement links TRBV7-6 to TRBJ1-2; a weak D match, TRBD1 (5 bases). CDR3 length equals 15 residues. Germline V gene sequence: CDR1 SGHVS, CDR2 FNYEAQ. V shed 7 bases and J shed 3 bases, with 18 bases lying between them. CDR3 nucleotides: TGTGCCAGCACTTCTGGCCGGGGCGAGGACTATGGCTACACCTTC. Translated: CASTSGRGEDYGYTF.

The sample holds one count of this clone. Other DNA sequences in this specimen translate into the identical CDR3. CDR3 DNA: TGTGCCAGCAGCGCTTACAATGAGCAGTTCTTC. Translated, it gives CASSAYNEQFF. The chain employs TRBV2 and TRBJ2-1; D gene uncertain. Trimming removed 6 bases at V and 4 bases at J, with 4 bases between. The germline CDR1 and CDR2 sequences are SNHLY and FYNNEI. This CDR3 has 11 amino acids.

This clone was observed a single time. The V and J genes are TRBV7-2 and TRBJ1-2; D remains unclear. Trimming removed 8 bases from V and 5 bases from J, with 15 bases in between. This CDR3 comprises 13 residues. CDR1 is SGHTA, CDR2 FQGNSA, per germline. The CDR3 sequence: CASPPGSEYGYTF. The CDR3 nucleotides read TGTGCCAGCCCCCCCGGCTCCGAGTATGGCTACACCTTC.

A word on this clone: Germline and junction disagree at one end, which may indicate a read error. At the DNA level, this CDR3 is encoded by other sequences in the same sample as well. The chain links TRBV2 to TRBJ2-5; D is ambiguous. From germline, CDR1 is SNHLY and CDR2 FYNNEI. The CDR3 loop spans 10 amino acids. The CDR3, as DNA: TGTGCCAGCAGCGAAGAGACCCAGTACTTC. Amino acids: CASSEETQYF.

The chain recombines TRBV18 with TRBJ2-2; no definite D call. CDR1 KGHSH and CDR2 LQKENI come from the germline V gene. This CDR3 spans 15 amino acids. Trimming took off 1 base at V and 7 bases at J, with 13 bases between the two ends. The CDR3, as DNA: TGTGCCAGCTCACCACTCTCCCTCGTCGGCGGGGAGCTGTTTTTT. Its translation is CASSPLSLVGGELFF. The complete variable domain, with remaining parts taken from reference TRBV18 and TRBJ2-2, reads NAGVMQNPRHLVRRRGQEARLRCSPMKGHSHVYWYRQLPEEGLKFMVYLQKENIIDESGMPKERFSAEFPKEGPSILRIQQVVRGDSAAYFCASSPLSLVGGELFFGEGSRLTVL.

This chain joins TRBV28 and TRBJ2-5, with D perhaps matching TRBD2 (7 bases). The V end lost 7 bases, the J end lost 3 bases, and 15 bases lay between the germline ends. This CDR3 has 14 residues. The germline V gene encodes CDR1 MDHEN and CDR2 SYDVKM. Here the CDR3 reads CASKGGSQEETQYF. In nucleotides, the CDR3 is TGTGCCAGCAAGGGGGGGTCGCAAGAAGAGACCCAGTACTTC.

The rearrangement links TRBV11-1 to TRBJ2-2, with 7 bases aligning to TRBD2. Germline CDR1 reads SGHAT; CDR2 reads FQDESV (reference sequence). The CDR3 loop spans 14 amino acids. The trim removed 11 bases at V and 0 bases at J, leaving 6 bases unmatched. The CDR3 region is CAVSGPANTGELFF. CDR3 nucleotide sequence: TGTGCCGTTAGCGGGCCCGCGAACACCGGGGAGCTGTTTTTT.

The chain carries TRBV9 and TRBJ2-2, with D possibly matching TRBD1 (6 bases). This CDR3 spans 14 amino acids. From germline, CDR1 is SGDLS and CDR2 YYNGEE. The ends were cut back, 6 bases at V and 7 bases at J, with 16 bases in the middle. In DNA, the CDR3 is TGTGCCAGCACCGTCGGAAGGGGGTTCGGGGAGCTGTTTTTT. It codes for CASTVGRGFGELFF.

V and J are TRBV27 and TRBJ2-1, with 7 nucleotides matching TRBD2. From germline, CDR1 is MNHEY and CDR2 SMNVEV (reference sequence). This CDR3 region has 14 residues. The ends lost 3 bases at V and 8 bases at J; junction bases unmatched: 7. Here the CDR3 reads CASSFFAGVDEQFF. For the CDR3, the DNA is TGTGCCAGCAGTTTTTTTGCGGGGGTGGATGAGCAGTTCTTC.

The V call is TRBV7-3, the J call TRBJ1-2; D unclear. Germline V gene lookup returns CDR1 SGHTA and CDR2 FQGTGA. The CDR3 has 15 residues. The V gene lost 5 bases and the J gene lost 6 bases, with 19 bases spanning the gap. The CDR3 DNA reads as TGTGCCAGCAGCCACTCCCCCGGAGTAGAAGATGGCTACACCTTC. Amino acid sequence: CASSHSPGVEDGYTF.

The chain links TRBV5-1 to TRBJ2-2; D is unclear. Germline V gene data show CDR1 as SGHRS and CDR2 as YFSETQ. There are 12 residues in the CDR3. V shed 4 bases and J shed 6 bases, with 7 bases lying between them. The CDR3 region is CASSPTSGELFF. CDR3 DNA sequence: TGCGCCAGCAGCCCCACTTCCGGGGAGCTGTTTTTT. The full variable domain, completed using reference TRBV5-1 and TRBJ2-2, is KAGVTQTPRYLIKTRGQQVTLSCSPISGHRSVSWYQQTPGQGLQFLFEYFSETQRNKGNFPGRFSGRQFSNSRSEMNVSTLELGDSALYLCASSPTSGELFFGEGSRLTVL.

The rearrangement uses TRBV5-1 and TRBJ1-1; no firm D call. V was trimmed by 1 base and J by 5 bases, leaving 12 bases between them. This CDR3 comprises 14 residues. Germline values: CDR1 SGHRS, CDR2 YFSETQ. CDR3 in amino acids: CASSLTTGGTEAFF. CDR3 sequence (DNA): TGCGCCAGCAGCTTGACGACCGGCGGGACTGAAGCTTTCTTT.

This clone has only a few counts. Distinct nucleotide sequences in the sample also encode this CDR3. The gene calls are TRBV5-1 and TRBJ2-2; D remains ambiguous. The CDR3 covers 12 residues. CDR1 and CDR2 (germline): SGHRS, YFSETQ. V was cut by 0 bases and J by 6 bases, with 3 bases left in between. The CDR3 DNA sequence: TGCGCCAGCAGCTTGGAGGCCGGGGAGCTGTTTTTT. Its translation: CASSLEAGELFF. Full variable domain (remainder filled in from reference TRBV5-1 and TRBJ2-2): KAGVTQTPRYLIKTRGQQVTLSCSPISGHRSVSWYQQTPGQGLQFLFEYFSETQRNKGNFPGRFSGRQFSNSRSEMNVSTLELGDSALYLCASSLEAGELFFGEGSRLTVL.